The text below deals with one T cell receptor (beta chain). This sample is part of a study of identical twins. TCRdb reprocessed the 5' RACE reads via MiXCR and lists one record per CDR3 protein. This sample has roughly 540,000 distinct CDR3 sequences, with 22% found just once. The sample also formed part of further work on T cells expressing NK-cell markers.

The sequence derives from a woman between 18 and 29 years old in good health. The sequencing sample was made of CD4+ T cells sorted from blood.

The CDR3 protein is CASSQAAGTHSYEQYF. The DNA of the CDR3 is TGCGCCAGCAGCCAAGCCGCCGGGACGCACTCCTACGAGCAGTACTTC. The gene calls are TRBV4-3 and TRBJ2-7; D possibly uses TRBD1 or TRBD2 (5 bases each). The CDR3 consists of 16 residues. Trimming took off 1 base at V and 0 bases at J, with 13 bases between the two ends. CDR1 is LGHNA and CDR2 is YSLEER in the germline V gene.